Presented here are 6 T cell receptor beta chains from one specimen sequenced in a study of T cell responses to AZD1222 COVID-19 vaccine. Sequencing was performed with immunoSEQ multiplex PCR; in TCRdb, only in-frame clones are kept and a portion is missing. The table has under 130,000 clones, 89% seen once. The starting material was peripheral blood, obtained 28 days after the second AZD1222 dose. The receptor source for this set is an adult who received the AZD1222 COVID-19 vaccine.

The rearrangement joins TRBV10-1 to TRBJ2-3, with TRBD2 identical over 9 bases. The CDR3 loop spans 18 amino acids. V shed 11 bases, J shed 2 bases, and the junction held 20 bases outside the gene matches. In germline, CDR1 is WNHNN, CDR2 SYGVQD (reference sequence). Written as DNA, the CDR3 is TGCGCCCTAGATGGGCCAGCTGGCGGGAGGGCCAACACAGATACGCAGTATTTT. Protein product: CALDGPAGGRANTDTQYF.

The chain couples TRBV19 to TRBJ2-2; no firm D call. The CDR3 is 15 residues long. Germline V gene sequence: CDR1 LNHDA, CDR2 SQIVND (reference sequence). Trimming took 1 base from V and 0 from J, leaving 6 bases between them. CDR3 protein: CASSIGNTNTGELFF. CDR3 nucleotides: TGTGCCAGTAGTATAGGGAACACGAACACCGGGGAGCTGTTTTTT.

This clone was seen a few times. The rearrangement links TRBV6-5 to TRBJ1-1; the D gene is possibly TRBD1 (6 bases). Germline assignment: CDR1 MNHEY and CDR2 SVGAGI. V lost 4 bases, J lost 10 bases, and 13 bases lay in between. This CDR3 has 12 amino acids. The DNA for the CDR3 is TGTGCCAGCAGTTCTCAACAGGGTTCAGCTTTCTTT. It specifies CASSSQQGSAFF.

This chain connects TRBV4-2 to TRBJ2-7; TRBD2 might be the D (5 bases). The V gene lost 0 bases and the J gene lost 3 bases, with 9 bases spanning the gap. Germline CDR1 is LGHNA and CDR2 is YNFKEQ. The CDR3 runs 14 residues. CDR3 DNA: TGTGCCAGCAGCCAAGAGGAGGCTTTCTACGAGCAGTACTTC. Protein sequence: CASSQEEAFYEQYF.

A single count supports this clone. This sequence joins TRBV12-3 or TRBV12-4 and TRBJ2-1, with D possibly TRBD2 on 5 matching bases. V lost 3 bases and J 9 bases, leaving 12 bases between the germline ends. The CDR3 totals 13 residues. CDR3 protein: CASSFGDTAEQFF. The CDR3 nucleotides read TGTGCCAGCAGTTTCGGGGATACCGCTGAGCAGTTCTTC.

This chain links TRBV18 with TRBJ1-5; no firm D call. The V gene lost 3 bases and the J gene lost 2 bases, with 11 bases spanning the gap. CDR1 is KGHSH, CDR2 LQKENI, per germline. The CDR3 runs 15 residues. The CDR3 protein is CASSPGSLGNQPQHF. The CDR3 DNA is TGTGCCAGCTCACCGGGGAGCCTCGGCAATCAGCCCCAGCATTTT.